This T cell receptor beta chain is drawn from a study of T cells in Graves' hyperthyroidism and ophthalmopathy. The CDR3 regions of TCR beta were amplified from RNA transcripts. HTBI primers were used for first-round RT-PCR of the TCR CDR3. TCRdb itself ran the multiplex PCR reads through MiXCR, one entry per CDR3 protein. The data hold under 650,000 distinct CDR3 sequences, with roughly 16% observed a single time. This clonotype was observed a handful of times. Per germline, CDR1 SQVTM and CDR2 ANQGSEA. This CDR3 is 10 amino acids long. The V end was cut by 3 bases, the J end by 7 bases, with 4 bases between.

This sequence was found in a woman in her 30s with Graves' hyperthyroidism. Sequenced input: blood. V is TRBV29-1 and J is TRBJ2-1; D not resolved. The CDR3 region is CSVEANEQFF. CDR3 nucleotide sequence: TGCAGCGTTGAGGCAAATGAGCAGTTCTTC.